This passage covers 24 T cell receptor beta chains from one sample sequenced in a study of neurological immune-mediated disorders. One entry per CDR3 protein results from TCRdb running MiXCR on the 5' RACE reads. The table lists 57,000 or so distinct CDR3 sequences, about 8.9% of them singletons, with 9.5% to 15% in the top ten. Documented time point: longitudinal time-point 2. Input material: PBMCs. These receptors were obtained from a man aged 30 to 45 in good health.

This clonotype appeared many times. The rearrangement joins TRBV29-1 to TRBJ2-5, with a weak D call TRBD2 (6 bases). This CDR3 is 12 amino acids long. Germline V lookup: CDR1 SQVTM, CDR2 ANQGSEA. The V end was cut by 6 bases, the J end by 5 bases, with 13 bases between. The CDR3 DNA sequence: TGCAGCGTCGGGGGATTGGTGGAGACCCAGTACTTC. It encodes CSVGGLVETQYF.

This clonotype was recorded many times. This chain links TRBV15 with TRBJ2-4, with D perhaps TRBD2 (5 bases). Germline V gene lookup returns CDR1 LNHNV and CDR2 YYDKDF (reference sequence). The CDR3 has 17 residues. V was trimmed by 5 bases and J by 6 bases, leaving 23 bases between them. The CDR3 DNA is TGTGCCACCAGCGGACCACGCATATTAAATGCGGGAAACATTCAGTACTTC. It yields the protein CATSGPRILNAGNIQYF. The whole variable domain, remainder taken from reference TRBV15 and TRBJ2-4, is DAMVIQNPRYQVTQFGKPVTLSCSQTLNHNVMYWYQQKSSQAPKLLFHYYDKDFNNEADTPDNFQSRRPNTSFCFLDIRSPGLGDTAMYLCATSGPRILNAGNIQYFGAGTRLSVL.

Here the CDR3 reads CASLGLRVGELFF. CDR3 DNA sequence: TGTGCCAGCTTAGGTCTGAGAGTGGGGGAGCTGTTTTTT. The rearrangement joins TRBV12-3 or TRBV12-4 to TRBJ2-2; D ambiguous. This CDR3 has 13 residues. The ends were cut back, 8 bases at V and 8 bases at J, with 15 bases in the middle.

The rearrangement joins TRBV5-5 to TRBJ2-7; D might be TRBD1 or TRBD2, each matching 5 bases. The CDR3 length is 15 residues. The ends were cut back, 6 bases at V and 0 bases at J, with 16 bases in the middle. The germline CDR1 and CDR2 sequences are SGHKS and YYEKEE (reference sequence). The CDR3: CASTRTGRPSYEQYF. In DNA form, the CDR3 reads TGTGCCAGCACCCGAACGGGGCGACCCTCCTACGAGCAGTACTTC. Full variable domain (missing parts from reference TRBV5-5 and TRBJ2-7): DAGVTQSPTHLIKTRGQQVTLRCSPISGHKSVSWYQQVLGQGPQFIFQYYEKEERGRGNFPDRFSARQFPNYSSELNVNALLLGDSALYLCASTRTGRPSYEQYFGPGTRLTVT.

This clonotype has ten or more counts. V gene TRBV29-1 combines with J gene TRBJ1-5; possibly TRBD1 for D (5 bases). The CDR3 extends over 13 amino acids. Per the germline V gene, CDR1 is SQVTM and CDR2 is ANQGSEA. V lost 8 bases and J lost 2, with 13 bases in between. The CDR3 bases are TGCAGCTATGGACGGGGGGGCAATCAGCCCCAGCATTTT. It specifies CSYGRGGNQPQHF.

This clonotype was observed many times. The chain is built from TRBV7-8 and TRBJ2-5, with 7 bases aligning to TRBD2. The CDR3 is 16 amino acids. J was trimmed by 0 bases and V by 2 bases; bases with no gene match: 6. CDR1 and CDR2 from the germline V gene are SGHVS and FQNEAQ. This CDR3 is CASSLSGTMYQETQYF. Here the CDR3 DNA reads TGTGCCAGCAGCTTATCCGGGACTATGTACCAAGAGACCCAGTACTTC.

The sample holds many counts of this clonotype. J is TRBJ1-4 and V is TRBV4-1, with D unresolved. The CDR3 loop spans 17 amino acids. CDR1 and CDR2 (germline): MGHRA, YSYEKL. Trimming took 1 base from V and 0 from J, leaving 12 bases between them. Here the CDR3 DNA reads TGCGCCAGCAGCCAAGTAGCGACGGCTGCAACTAATGAAAAACTGTTTTTT. Protein product: CASSQVATAATNEKLFF.

The table lists this clonotype with many counts. The rearrangement joins TRBV5-1 to TRBJ2-2; TRBD2 matches at 7 bases. V dropped 0 bases and J dropped 9; count of bases not matched to a gene: 11. The CDR3 contains 16 residues. From germline, CDR1 is SGHRS and CDR2 YFSETQ. The CDR3 spells CASSLEAGALRWELFF. CDR3 nucleotide sequence: TGCGCCAGCAGCTTGGAGGCGGGAGCCCTTCGGTGGGAGCTGTTTTTT.

This clonotype was detected many times. V and J are TRBV10-3 and TRBJ1-5, with D perhaps TRBD1 (6 bases). Germline V gives CDR1 ENHRY, CDR2 SYGVKD. Trimming removed 6 bases at V and 3 bases at J, with 15 bases between. CDR3 length: 15 residues. The CDR3 here is CAIRQGLENNQPQHF. DNA for the CDR3: TGTGCCATCAGGCAGGGGCTGGAGAACAATCAGCCCCAGCATTTT.

Relative to its sample, this clonotype is medium-sized. J is TRBJ2-1 and V is TRBV5-1; D remains ambiguous. The germline V gene encodes CDR1 SGHRS and CDR2 YFSETQ. V was shortened by 0 bases and J by 6 bases, with 7 bases between the two germline ends. CDR3 length: 13 residues. CDR3 DNA sequence: TGCGCCAGCAGCTTGGATCAGATCAATGAGCAGTTCTTC. It yields the protein CASSLDQINEQFF. Full variable domain (outside the CDR3, taken from reference TRBV5-1 and TRBJ2-1): KAGVTQTPRYLIKTRGQQVTLSCSPISGHRSVSWYQQTPGQGLQFLFEYFSETQRNKGNFPGRFSGRQFSNSRSEMNVSTLELGDSALYLCASSLDQINEQFFGPGTRLTVL.

This clonotype was recorded at least ten times. V gene TRBV28 combines with J gene TRBJ2-6, with a possible D match to TRBD1 (5 bases). The CDR3 runs to 15 residues. CDR1 is MDHEN, CDR2 SYDVKM, per germline. Trimming shortened V by 5 bases and J by 0 bases, and 8 bases separated the two germline ends. CDR3 residues: CASSRDSSGANVLTF. Written as DNA, the CDR3 is TGTGCCAGCAGTCGAGACAGCTCTGGGGCCAACGTCCTGACTTTC.

This clonotype was recorded at least ten times. The chain has TRBV7-2 and TRBJ2-7; the match to TRBD2 covers 11 bases. V shed 1 base, J shed 5 bases, and the junction held 7 bases outside the gene matches. The CDR3 spans 16 residues. Germline CDR1 reads SGHTA; CDR2 reads FQGNSA. For the CDR3, the DNA is TGTGCCAGCAGCTTAGTAGCGGGAGGGTTTAGCGACGAGCAGTACTTC. Protein product: CASSLVAGGFSDEQYF.

This clonotype was counted ten times or more. V gene TRBV20-1 combines with J gene TRBJ2-1; D call uncertain. Germline V lookup: CDR1 DFQATT, CDR2 SNEGSKA (reference sequence). V was clipped by 2 bases and J by 5 bases, with 4 bases between them. CDR3 length: 11 residues. The CDR3 DNA sequence: TGCAGTGCTAGAACTAACAATGAGCAGTTCTTC. This translates into CSARTNNEQFF.

In this sample, this clonotype turned up a few times. The chain combines TRBV20-1 with TRBJ1-1, with D unclear. The CDR3 runs 15 residues. Germline V gives CDR1 DFQATT, CDR2 SNEGSKA (reference sequence). V was trimmed by 3 bases and J by 2 bases, leaving 16 bases between them. The CDR3 region is CSARVPLQVNTEAFF. CDR3 in DNA: TGCAGTGCTAGGGTCCCCCTGCAGGTAAACACTGAAGCTTTCTTT.

This clonotype was detected many times. The J gene is TRBJ2-7, the V gene TRBV5-5; no clear D gene. CDR1 is SGHKS and CDR2 is YYEKEE in the germline V gene (reference sequence). The CDR3 consists of 13 residues. V was trimmed by 0 bases and J by 3 bases, leaving 7 bases between them. CDR3 region: CASSLGPFYEQYF. The DNA of the CDR3 is TGTGCCAGCAGCTTGGGGCCCTTCTACGAGCAGTACTTC.

This clonotype was recorded at least ten times. V and J are TRBV5-1 and TRBJ1-2; D is possibly TRBD1 (5 bases). Germline CDR1 reads SGHRS; CDR2 reads YFSETQ. Trimming left V 0 bases short and J 7 bases short, with 13 bases between. This CDR3 spans 14 amino acids. The CDR3 loop is CASSLAGGDIGYTF. The CDR3 region has the DNA TGCGCCAGCAGCTTGGCCGGGGGTGACATTGGCTACACCTTC.

This clonotype was seen many times. V usage is TRBV20-1 and J usage is TRBJ2-1; the match to TRBD1 covers 7 bases. V dropped 5 bases and J dropped 4; count of bases not matched to a gene: 8. The CDR3 covers 14 residues. Germline CDR1 and CDR2: DFQATT and SNEGSKA (reference sequence). The CDR3 spells CSAEGQASYNEQFF. CDR3 DNA sequence: TGCAGTGCTGAAGGACAGGCCTCATACAATGAGCAGTTCTTC.

The sample holds many counts of this clonotype. This chain uses TRBV7-9 with TRBJ1-5, with D uncertain. Trimming cost V 8 bases and J 5 bases, with 10 bases left between them. Germline V gives CDR1 SEHNR, CDR2 FQNEAQ (reference sequence). The CDR3 covers 12 residues. This CDR3 is CASAREDQPQHF. CDR3 DNA: TGTGCCAGCGCCCGAGAGGATCAGCCCCAGCATTTT.

This clonotype was recorded at least ten times. The chain employs TRBV29-1 and TRBJ1-1, with D hard to call. Germline CDR1 is SQVTM and CDR2 is ANQGSEA. With 4 bases removed from V and 1 base from J, the gap between germline ends came to 4 bases. The CDR3 covers 11 residues. CDR3 residues: CSVVGNTEAFF. The CDR3 DNA sequence: TGCAGCGTTGTCGGGAACACTGAAGCTTTCTTT. Filled out from reference TRBV29-1 and TRBJ1-1, the complete variable domain reads SAVISQKPSRDICQRGTSLTIQCQVDSQVTMMFWYRQQPGQSLTLIATANQGSEATYESGFVIDKFPISRPNLTFSTLTVSNMSPEDSSIYLCSVVGNTEAFFGQGTRLTVV.

The genes are TRBV7-8 and TRBJ2-7; 10 positions agree with TRBD1. The CDR3 spans 15 residues. The V gene end was trimmed by 5 bases and the J gene end by 2 bases; junction bases not matched to a gene: 6. Looked up from germline, CDR1 is SGHVS and CDR2 is FQNEAQ. Here the CDR3 DNA reads TGTGCCAGCAGCCAGGCGGGACAGGGGACCTACGAGCAGTACTTC. It yields the protein CASSQAGQGTYEQYF.

A word on this clonotype: The junction differs from germline at one of its ends, possibly a read error. This sequence joins TRBV20-1 and TRBJ2-3; 8 nucleotides match TRBD1. CDR3 size: 15 residues. Germline lookup yields CDR1 DFQATT and CDR2 SNEGSKA (reference sequence). The DNA of the CDR3 is TGCAGTGCTAGCCTCAGGGGGCGCGGGACAGGTACGCAGTATTTT. Its protein is CSASLRGRGTGTQYF.

This clonotype was recorded many times. The rearrangement uses TRBV6-5 and TRBJ1-1, with D tentatively TRBD1 (5 bases). The CDR3 has 13 residues. CDR1 is MNHEY and CDR2 is SVGAGI in the germline V gene. The V end was cut by 7 bases, the J end by 1 base, with 10 bases between. The CDR3 here is CASTNTGNTEAFF. The CDR3 coding sequence is TGTGCCAGCACCAACACAGGGAACACTGAAGCTTTCTTT.

To note about this clonotype: A much bigger clone sits one base away, suggesting this may be a read error. The rearrangement uses TRBV20-1 and TRBJ2-7; D may be TRBD1 or TRBD2 (5 bases each). CDR1 is DFQATT and CDR2 is SNEGSKA in the germline V gene (reference sequence). The CDR3 is made up of 13 amino acids. The DNA for the CDR3 is TGCAGATCCCCGGGGCTACCCGAGGTTATGCAGTACTTC. Amino acid sequence: CRSPGLPEVMQYF.

This clonotype showed up many times. J is TRBJ2-7 and V is TRBV28, with TRBD1 matching over 7 bases. The length of the CDR3 is 15 residues. Germline V CDR1 and CDR2: MDHEN, SYDVKM. With 1 base clipped from V and 2 bases from J, the junction kept 5 bases outside the gene matches. The CDR3 DNA follows: TGTGCCAGCAGTTTATTTCAGCAGGGGGCCTACGAGCAGTACTTC. Protein: CASSLFQQGAYEQYF.